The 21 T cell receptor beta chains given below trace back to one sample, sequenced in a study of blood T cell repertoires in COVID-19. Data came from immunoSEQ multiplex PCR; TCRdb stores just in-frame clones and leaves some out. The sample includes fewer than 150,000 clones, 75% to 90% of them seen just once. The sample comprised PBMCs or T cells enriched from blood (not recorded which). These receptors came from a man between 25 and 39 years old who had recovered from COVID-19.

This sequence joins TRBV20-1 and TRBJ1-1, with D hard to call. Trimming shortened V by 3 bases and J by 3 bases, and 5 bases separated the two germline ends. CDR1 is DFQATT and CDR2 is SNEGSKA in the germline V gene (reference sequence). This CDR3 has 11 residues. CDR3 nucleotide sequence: TGCAGTGCTAGTTCTGACACTGAAGCTTTCTTT. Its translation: CSASSDTEAFF.

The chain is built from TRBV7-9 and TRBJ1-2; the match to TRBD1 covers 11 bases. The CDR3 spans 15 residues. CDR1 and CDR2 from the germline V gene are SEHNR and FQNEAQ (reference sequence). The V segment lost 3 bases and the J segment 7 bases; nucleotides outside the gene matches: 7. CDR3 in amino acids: CASSLGTGGRGGYTF. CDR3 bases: TGTGCCAGCAGCTTGGGGACAGGGGGGAGGGGTGGCTACACCTTC. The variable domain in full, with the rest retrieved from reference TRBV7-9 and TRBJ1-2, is DTGVSQNPRHKITKRGQNVTFRCDPISEHNRLYWYRQTLGQGPEFLTYFQNEAQLEKSRLLSDRFSAERPKGSFSTLEIQRTEQGDSAMYLCASSLGTGGRGGYTFGSGTRLTVV.

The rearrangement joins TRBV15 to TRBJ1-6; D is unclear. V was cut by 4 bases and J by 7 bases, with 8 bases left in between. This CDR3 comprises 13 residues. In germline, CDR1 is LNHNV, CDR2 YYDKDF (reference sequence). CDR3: CATSTGPNSPLHF. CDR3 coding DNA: TGTGCCACCAGCACCGGTCCCAATTCACCCCTCCACTTT.

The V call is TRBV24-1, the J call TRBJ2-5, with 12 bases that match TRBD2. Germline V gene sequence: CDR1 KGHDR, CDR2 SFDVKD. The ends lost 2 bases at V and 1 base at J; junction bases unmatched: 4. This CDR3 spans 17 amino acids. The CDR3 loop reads CATSDSRLAGVQETQYF. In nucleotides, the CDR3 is TGTGCCACCAGTGATTCCAGACTAGCGGGAGTCCAAGAGACCCAGTACTTC.

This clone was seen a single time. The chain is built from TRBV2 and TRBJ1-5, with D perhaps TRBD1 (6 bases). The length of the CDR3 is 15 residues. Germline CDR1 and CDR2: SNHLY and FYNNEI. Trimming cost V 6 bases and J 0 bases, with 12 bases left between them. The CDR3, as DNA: TGTGCCAGCAGAGGGGGGGGTAATAGCAATCAGCCCCAGCATTTT. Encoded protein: CASRGGGNSNQPQHF.

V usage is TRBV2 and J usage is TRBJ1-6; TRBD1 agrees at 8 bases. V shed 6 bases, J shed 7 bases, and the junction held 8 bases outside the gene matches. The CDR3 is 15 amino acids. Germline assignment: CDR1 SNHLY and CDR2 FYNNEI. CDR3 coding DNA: TGTGCCAGCAGGGACAGGGTGTATTCGAATTCACCCCTCCACTTT. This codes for CASRDRVYSNSPLHF.

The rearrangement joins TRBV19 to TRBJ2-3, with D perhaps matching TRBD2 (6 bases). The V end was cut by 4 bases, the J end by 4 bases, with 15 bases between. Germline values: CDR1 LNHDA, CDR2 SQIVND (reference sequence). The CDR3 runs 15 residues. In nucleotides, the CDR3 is TGTGCCAGTAGTACGGTCGACGGGGGTTCAGATACGCAGTATTTT. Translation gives CASSTVDGGSDTQYF.

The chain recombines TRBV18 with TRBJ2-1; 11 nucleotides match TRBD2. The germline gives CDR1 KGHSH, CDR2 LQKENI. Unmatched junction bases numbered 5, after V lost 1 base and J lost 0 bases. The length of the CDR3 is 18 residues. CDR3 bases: TGTGCCAGCTCACCACGGCTAGCGGGAGGAAGCTCCTACAATGAGCAGTTCTTC. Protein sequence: CASSPRLAGGSSYNEQFF.

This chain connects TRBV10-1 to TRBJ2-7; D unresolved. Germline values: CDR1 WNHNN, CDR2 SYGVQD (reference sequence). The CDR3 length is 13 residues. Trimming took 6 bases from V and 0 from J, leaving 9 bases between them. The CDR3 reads CASSALGSYEQYF. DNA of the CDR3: TGCGCCAGCAGCGCTCTCGGCTCCTACGAGCAGTACTTC.

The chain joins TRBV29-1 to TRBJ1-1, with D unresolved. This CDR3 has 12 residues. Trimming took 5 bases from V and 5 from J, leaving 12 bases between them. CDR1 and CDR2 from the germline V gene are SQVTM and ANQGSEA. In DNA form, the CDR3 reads TGCAGCGTTCCTGGGAGCAGTACTGAAGCTTTCTTT. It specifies CSVPGSSTEAFF.

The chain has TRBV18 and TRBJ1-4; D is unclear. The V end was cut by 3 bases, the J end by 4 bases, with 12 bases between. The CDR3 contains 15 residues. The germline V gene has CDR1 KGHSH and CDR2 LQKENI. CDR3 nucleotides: TGTGCCAGCTCACCTCAACATGCCGATAATGAAAAACTGTTTTTT. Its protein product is CASSPQHADNEKLFF. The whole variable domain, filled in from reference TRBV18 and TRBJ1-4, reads NAGVMQNPRHLVRRRGQEARLRCSPMKGHSHVYWYRQLPEEGLKFMVYLQKENIIDESGMPKERFSAEFPKEGPSILRIQQVVRGDSAAYFCASSPQHADNEKLFFGSGTQLSVL.

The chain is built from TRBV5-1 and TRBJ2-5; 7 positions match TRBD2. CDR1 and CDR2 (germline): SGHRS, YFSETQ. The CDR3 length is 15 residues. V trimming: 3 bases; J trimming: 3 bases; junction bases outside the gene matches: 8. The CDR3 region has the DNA TGCGCCAGCAGCTCGTCCGGGGGGAGCGAAGAGACCCAGTACTTC. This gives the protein CASSSSGGSEETQYF.

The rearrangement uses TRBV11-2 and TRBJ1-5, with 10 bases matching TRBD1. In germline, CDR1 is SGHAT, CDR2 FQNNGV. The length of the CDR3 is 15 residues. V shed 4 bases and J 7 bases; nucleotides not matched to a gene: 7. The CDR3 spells CASSYGQGDNQPQHF. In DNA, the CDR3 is TGTGCCAGCAGCTATGGACAGGGGGATAACCAGCCCCAGCATTTT.

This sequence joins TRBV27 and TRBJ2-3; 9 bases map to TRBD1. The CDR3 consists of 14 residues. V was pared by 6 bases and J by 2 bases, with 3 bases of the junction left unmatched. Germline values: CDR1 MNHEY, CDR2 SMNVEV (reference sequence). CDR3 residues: CASSGTGPTDTQYF. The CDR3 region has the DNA TGTGCCAGCAGCGGGACAGGGCCCACAGATACGCAGTATTTT.

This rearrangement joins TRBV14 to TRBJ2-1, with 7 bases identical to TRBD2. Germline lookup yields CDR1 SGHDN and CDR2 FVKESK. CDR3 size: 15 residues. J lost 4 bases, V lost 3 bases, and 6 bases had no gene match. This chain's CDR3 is CASSHLAETYNEQFF. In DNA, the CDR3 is TGTGCCAGCAGCCACCTAGCGGAGACTTACAATGAGCAGTTCTTC.

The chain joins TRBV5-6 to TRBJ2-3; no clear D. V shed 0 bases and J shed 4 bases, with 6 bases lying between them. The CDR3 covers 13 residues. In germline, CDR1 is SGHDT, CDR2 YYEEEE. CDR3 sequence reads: CASSLGGPDTQYF. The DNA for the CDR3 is TGTGCCAGCAGCTTGGGTGGCCCAGATACGCAGTATTTT.

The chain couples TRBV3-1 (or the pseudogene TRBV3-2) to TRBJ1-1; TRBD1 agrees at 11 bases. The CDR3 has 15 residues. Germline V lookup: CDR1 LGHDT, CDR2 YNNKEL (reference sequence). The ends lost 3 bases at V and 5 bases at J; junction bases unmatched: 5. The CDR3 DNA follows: TGTGCCAGCAGCCAGGACAGGGGGCTTCGGACTGAAGCTTTCTTT. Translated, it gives CASSQDRGLRTEAFF.

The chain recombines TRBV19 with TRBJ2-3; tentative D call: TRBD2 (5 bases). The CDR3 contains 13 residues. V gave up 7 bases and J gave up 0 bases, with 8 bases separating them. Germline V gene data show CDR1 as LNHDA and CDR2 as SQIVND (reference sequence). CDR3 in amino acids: CASKASSTDTQYF. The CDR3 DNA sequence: TGTGCCAGTAAGGCTAGCAGCACAGATACGCAGTATTTT.

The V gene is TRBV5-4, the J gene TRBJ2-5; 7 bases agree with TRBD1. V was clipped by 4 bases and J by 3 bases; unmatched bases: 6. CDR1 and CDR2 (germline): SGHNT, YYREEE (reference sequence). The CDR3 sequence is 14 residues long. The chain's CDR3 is CASSTGQKKETQYF. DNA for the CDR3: TGTGCCAGCAGCACGGGACAGAAGAAAGAGACCCAGTACTTC. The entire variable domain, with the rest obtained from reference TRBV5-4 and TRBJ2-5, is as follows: ETGVTQSPTHLIKTRGQQVTLRCSSQSGHNTVSWYQQALGQGPQFIFQYYREEENGRGNFPPRFSGLQFPNYSSELNVNALELDDSALYLCASSTGQKKETQYFGPGTRLLVL.

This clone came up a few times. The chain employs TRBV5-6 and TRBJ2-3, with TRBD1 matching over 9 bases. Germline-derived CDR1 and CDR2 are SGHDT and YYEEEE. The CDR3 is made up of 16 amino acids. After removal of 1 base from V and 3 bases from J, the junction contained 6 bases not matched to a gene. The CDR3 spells CASSLYSGTGTDTQYF. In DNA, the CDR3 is TGTGCCAGCAGCTTGTATTCCGGGACAGGGACAGATACGCAGTATTTT. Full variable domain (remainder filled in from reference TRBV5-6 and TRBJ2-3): DAGVTQSPTHLIKTRGQQVTLRCSPKSGHDTVSWYQQALGQGPQFIFQYYEEEERQRGNFPDRFSGHQFPNYSSELNVNALLLGDSALYLCASSLYSGTGTDTQYFGPGTRLTVL.

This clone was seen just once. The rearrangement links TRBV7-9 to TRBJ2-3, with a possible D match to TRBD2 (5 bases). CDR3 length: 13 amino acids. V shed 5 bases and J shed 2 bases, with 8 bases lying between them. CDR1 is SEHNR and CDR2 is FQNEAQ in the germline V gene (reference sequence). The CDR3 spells CASSLDFTDTQYF. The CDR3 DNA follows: TGTGCCAGCAGCCTGGACTTCACAGATACGCAGTATTTT.